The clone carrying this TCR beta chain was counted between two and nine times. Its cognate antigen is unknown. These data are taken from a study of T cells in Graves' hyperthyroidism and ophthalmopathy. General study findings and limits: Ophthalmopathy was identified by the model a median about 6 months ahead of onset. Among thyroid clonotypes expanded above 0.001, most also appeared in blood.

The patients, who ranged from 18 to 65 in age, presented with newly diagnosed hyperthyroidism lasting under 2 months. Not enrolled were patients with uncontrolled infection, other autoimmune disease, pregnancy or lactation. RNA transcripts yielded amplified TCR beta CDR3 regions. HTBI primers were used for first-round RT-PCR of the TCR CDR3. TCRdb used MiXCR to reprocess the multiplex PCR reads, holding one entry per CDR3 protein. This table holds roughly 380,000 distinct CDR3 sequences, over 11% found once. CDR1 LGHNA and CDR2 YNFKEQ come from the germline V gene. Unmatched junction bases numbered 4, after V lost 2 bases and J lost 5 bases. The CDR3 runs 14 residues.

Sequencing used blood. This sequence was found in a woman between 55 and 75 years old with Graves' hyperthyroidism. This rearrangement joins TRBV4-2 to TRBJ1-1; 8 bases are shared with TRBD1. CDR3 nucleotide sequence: TGTGCCAGCAGCCAAAGACAGGGGTGGACTGAAGCTTTCTTT. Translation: CASSQRQGWTEAFF.